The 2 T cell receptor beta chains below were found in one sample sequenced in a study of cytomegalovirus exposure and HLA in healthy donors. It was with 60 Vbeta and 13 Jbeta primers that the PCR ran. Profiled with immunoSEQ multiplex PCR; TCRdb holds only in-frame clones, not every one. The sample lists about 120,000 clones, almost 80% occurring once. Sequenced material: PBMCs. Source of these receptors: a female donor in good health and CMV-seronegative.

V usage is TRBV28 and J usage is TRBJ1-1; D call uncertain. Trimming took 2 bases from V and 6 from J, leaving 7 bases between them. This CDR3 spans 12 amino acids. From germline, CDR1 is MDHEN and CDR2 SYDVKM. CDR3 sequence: CASSLNSPEAFF. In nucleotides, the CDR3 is TGTGCCAGCAGTTTAAATAGTCCTGAAGCTTTCTTT.

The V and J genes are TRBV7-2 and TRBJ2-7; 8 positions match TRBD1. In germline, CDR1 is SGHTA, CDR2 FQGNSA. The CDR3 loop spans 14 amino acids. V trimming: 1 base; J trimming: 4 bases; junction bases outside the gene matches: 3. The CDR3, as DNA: TGTGCCAGCAGCTTAGACTGGACAGGGTACGAGCAGTACTTC. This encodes CASSLDWTGYEQYF.